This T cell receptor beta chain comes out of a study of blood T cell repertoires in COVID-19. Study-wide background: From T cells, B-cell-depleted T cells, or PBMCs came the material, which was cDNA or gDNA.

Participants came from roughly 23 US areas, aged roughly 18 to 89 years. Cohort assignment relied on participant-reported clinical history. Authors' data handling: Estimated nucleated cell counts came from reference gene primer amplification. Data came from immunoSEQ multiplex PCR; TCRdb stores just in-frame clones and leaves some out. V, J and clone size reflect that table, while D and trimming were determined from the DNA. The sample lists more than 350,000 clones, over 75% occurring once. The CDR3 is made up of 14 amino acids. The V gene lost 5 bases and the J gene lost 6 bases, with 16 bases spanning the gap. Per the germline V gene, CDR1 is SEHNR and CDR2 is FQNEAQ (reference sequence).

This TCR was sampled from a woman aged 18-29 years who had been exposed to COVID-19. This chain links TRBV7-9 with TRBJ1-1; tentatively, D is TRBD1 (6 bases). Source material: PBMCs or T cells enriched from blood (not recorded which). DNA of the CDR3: TGTGCCAGCAGCCAACAGGGTAGGACCCCTGAAGCTTTCTTT. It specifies CASSQQGRTPEAFF.